This T cell receptor beta chain was sequenced during a study of blood T cell repertoires in COVID-19. The overall study: Acute-phase and convalescent COVID-19 samples originated in the United States, Italy and Spain.

Seattle patients were enrolled during active infection and followed longitudinally. The CDR3 consists of 17 residues. The J segment lost 2 bases and the V segment lost 1 base, leaving 6 bases of the junction unmatched. Looked up from germline, CDR1 is LGHDT and CDR2 is YNNKEL (reference sequence). Sequenced by immunoSEQ multiplex PCR; TCRdb stores in-frame clones only, minus some. This sample yields some 390,000 clones, of which about 91% are seen a single time; under 2% belongs to the top ten. This clone was counted only a few times. The sequenced material came from peripheral blood. The chain combines TRBV3-1 (or the pseudogene TRBV3-2) with TRBJ1-3; 9 bases are a match to TRBD1. The sequence came from a woman in her thirties or forties with COVID-19, enrolled during active disease. In nucleotides, the CDR3 is TGTGCCAGCAGCCAAGTTGGGACAGGGTTCGCTGGAAACACCATATATTTT. Translating gives CASSQVGTGFAGNTIYF.